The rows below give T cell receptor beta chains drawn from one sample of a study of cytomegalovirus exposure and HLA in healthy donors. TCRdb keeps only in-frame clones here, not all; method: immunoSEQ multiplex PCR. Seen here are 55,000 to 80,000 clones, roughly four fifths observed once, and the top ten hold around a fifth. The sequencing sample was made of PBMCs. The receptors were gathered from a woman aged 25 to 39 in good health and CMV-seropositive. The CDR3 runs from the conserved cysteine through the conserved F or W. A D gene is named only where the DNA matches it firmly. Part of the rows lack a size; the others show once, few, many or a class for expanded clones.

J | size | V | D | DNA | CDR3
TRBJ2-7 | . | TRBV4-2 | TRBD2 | TGTGCCAGCAGCCAAGAAGGAACTAGCGGCTCCTACGAGCAGTACTTC | CASSQEGTSGSYEQYF
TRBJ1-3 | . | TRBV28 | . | TGTGCCAGCTCTCGGGGAAACACCATATATTTT | CASSRGNTIYF
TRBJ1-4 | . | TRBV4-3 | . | TGCGCCAGCAGCCTAAGGGGGTGGGATGAAAAACTGTTTTTT | CASSLRGWDEKLFF
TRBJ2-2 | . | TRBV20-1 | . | TGCAGTGTCAAGCGCGCCGGGGAGCTGTTTTTT | CSVKRAGELFF
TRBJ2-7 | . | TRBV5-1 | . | TGCGCCAGCAGCAAGGACAGCTACGAGCAGTACTTC | CASSKDSYEQYF
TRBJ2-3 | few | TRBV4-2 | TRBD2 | TGTGCCAGCAGCCGTGAAGATTTAGCGGGACAAAGCTTGGGCACAGATACGCAGTATTTT | CASSREDLAGQSLGTDTQYF
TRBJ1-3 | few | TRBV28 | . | TGTGCCAGCAGTTTCTCGGACAGCGTACTGAACACCATATATTTT | CASSFSDSVLNTIYF
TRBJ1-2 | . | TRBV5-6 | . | TGTGCCAGCAGCTTGATGCAGGGTTACGGCTACACCTTC | CASSLMQGYGYTF
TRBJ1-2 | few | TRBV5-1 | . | TGCGCCAGCAAAGACCCGGGAGGTACCTATGGCTACACCTTC | CASKDPGGTYGYTF
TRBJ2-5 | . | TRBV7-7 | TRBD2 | TGTGCTAGCAGCTTAGTAGTGGGGAGGGCGGAGACCCAGTACTTC | CASSLVVGRAETQYF
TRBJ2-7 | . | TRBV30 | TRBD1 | TGTGCCTGGGCTACCCCCGGGACAGCGACCTACGAGCAGTACTTC | CAWATPGTATYEQYF
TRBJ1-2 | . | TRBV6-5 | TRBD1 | TGTGCCAGCAGTTACTCGAGGACAGGGGGTGGCTATGGCTACACCTTC | CASSYSRTGGGYGYTF
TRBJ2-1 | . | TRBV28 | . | TGTGCCAGCAGTTTATCTCCTAGTCGGGAGCAGTTCTTC | CASSLSPSREQFF
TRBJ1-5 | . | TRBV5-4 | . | TGTGCCAGCAGCTGGGAGGGCCTTAGCAATCAGCCCCAGCATTTT | CASSWEGLSNQPQHF
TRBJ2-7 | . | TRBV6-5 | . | TGTGCCAGCAGCAGGGACATAGGGCGGTACGAGCAGTACTTC | CASSRDIGRYEQYF
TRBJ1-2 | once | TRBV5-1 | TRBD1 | TGCGCCAGCAGCGAGTCAACAGGGGTTTTCGGCTACACCTTC | CASSESTGVFGYTF
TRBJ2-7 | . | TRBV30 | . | TGTGCCTGGAGTGGACAGATGAACTACTACGAGCAGTACTTC | CAWSGQMNYYEQYF
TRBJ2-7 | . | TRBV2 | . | TGTGCCACAGACATCTCCTACGAGCAGTACTTC | CATDISYEQYF
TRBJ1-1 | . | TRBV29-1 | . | TGCAGCGTTGAAGAGTTCGGGCGGTGGGGCTCTGAAGCTTTCTTT | CSVEEFGRWGSEAFF
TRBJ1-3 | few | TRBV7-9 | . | TGTGCCAGCAGCCCTTGGACAGTCTCTGGAAACACCATATATTTT | CASSPWTVSGNTIYF
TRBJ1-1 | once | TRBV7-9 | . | TGTGCCAGCAGCTCCTCGGGTTGGGGGGTTAACACTGAAGCTTTCTTT | CASSSSGWGVNTEAFF
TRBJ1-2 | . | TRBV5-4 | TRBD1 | TGTGCCAGCAGCTTGGGAGGGACAGGGAAAGGCTATGGCTACACCTTC | CASSLGGTGKGYGYTF
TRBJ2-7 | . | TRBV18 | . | TGTGCCAGCTCACCGAACTACCCAGGAGGGGAGCAGTACTTC | CASSPNYPGGEQYF
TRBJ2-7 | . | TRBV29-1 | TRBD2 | TGCAGCGTTGTAGGTACGGGGGGGCAGGACGAGCAGTACTTC | CSVVGTGGQDEQYF
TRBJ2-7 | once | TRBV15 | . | TGTGCCACCAGCAGAGCGTATCAAGAGGAGCAGTACTTC | CATSRAYQEEQYF
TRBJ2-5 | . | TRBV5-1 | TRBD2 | TGCGCCAGCAGCTCCGGACTAGCGGGTGAGACCCAGTACTTC | CASSSGLAGETQYF
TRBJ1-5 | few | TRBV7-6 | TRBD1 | TGTGCCAGCAGCCCAGGGACAGATAGCAATCAGCCCCAGCATTTT | CASSPGTDSNQPQHF
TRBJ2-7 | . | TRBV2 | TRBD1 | TGTGCCAGCAGTACAGGGGGCGGCGAGCAGTACTTC | CASSTGGGEQYF
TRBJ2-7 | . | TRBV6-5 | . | TGTGCCAGCAGTTACTCAGCAGCACCGGGCGAGCAGTACTTC | CASSYSAAPGEQYF
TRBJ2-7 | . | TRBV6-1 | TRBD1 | TGTGCCAGCACCTCCCTGCAGGGGGCCGCCTACGAGCAGTACTTC | CASTSLQGAAYEQYF
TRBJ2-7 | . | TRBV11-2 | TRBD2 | TGTGCCAGCAGCCCAACTAGCGGGAGCTCCTACGAGCAGTACTTC | CASSPTSGSSYEQYF
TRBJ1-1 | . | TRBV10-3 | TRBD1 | TGTGCCATCCAAGGACAGGGGCTGACTGAAGCTTTCTTT | CAIQGQGLTEAFF
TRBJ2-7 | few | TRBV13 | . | TGTGCCAGCAGCTTAGCACGGGTCTCCTACGAGCAGTACTTC | CASSLARVSYEQYF
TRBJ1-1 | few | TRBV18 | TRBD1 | TGTGCCAGCTCCGGGGACAGGGACACTGAAGCTTTCTTT | CASSGDRDTEAFF
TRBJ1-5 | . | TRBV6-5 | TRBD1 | TGTGCCAGCAGTTACGGTACAGGGGGCAATCAGCCCCAGCATTTT | CASSYGTGGNQPQHF
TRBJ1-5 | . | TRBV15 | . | TGTGCCACCAGCAGAGAAGTCGGGCCCCAGCATTTT | CATSREVGPQHF
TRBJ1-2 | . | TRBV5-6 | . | TGTGCCAGCAGCTTGGATGGGAGCTATGGCTACACCTTC | CASSLDGSYGYTF
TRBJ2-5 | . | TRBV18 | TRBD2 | TGTGCCAGCTCACGAAGGACTAGCGGAGAGGGGGGCCGGGAGACCCAGTACTTC | CASSRRTSGEGGRETQYF
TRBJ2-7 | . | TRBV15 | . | TGTGCCACCAGCGCCCGGACTATGGACGAGCAGTACTTC | CATSARTMDEQYF
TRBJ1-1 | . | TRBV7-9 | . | TGTGCCAGCAGCCAAAGCGGGAACACTGAAGCTTTCTTT | CASSQSGNTEAFF
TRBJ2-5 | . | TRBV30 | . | TGTGCCTGGAGCTTAACCTACCCCAAGGGGGAGACCCAGTACTTC | CAWSLTYPKGETQYF
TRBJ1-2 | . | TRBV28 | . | TGTGCCAGCAGTTACCCCTCTGAGGGAGCCGACTATGGCTACACCTTC | CASSYPSEGADYGYTF
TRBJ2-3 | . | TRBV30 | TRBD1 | TGTGCCTGGGCAAGACAGGGCAGGGGTACAGATACGCAGTATTTT | CAWARQGRGTDTQYF
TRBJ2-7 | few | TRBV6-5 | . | TGTGCCAGCAGTTACTCGACAGGATACGAGCAGTACTTC | CASSYSTGYEQYF